Each of the 24 T cell receptor beta chains below was sequenced from the same sample in a study of spatial heterogeneity in lung cancer. Findings of the study overall: Expanded alpha and beta TCR counts within tumors tracked tumor mutation counts.

As for time point: sample taken at primary tumor resection. What these receptors recognize is not known. TCRdb reanalysed the 5' RACE reads using MiXCR and keeps one entry per CDR3 protein. The table has some 6,500 distinct CDR3 sequences, roughly a tenth seen once. Material: lung tumor tissue, obtained at surgery. The receptors stem from a female donor with early-stage non-small cell lung cancer.

This clonotype ranks as medium-sized. The gene calls are TRBV29-1 and TRBJ2-2, with D uncertain. The CDR3 is 13 amino acids. V lost 5 bases and J lost 3, with 10 bases in between. Germline V lookup: CDR1 SQVTM, CDR2 ANQGSEA. DNA for the CDR3: TGCAGCGTTTTGTCAGGCTACACCGGGGAGCTGTTTTTT. This gives the protein CSVLSGYTGELFF.

The table lists this clonotype with a count of one. The chain joins TRBV3-1 to TRBJ2-5; 8 bases line up with TRBD2. V lost 4 bases, J lost 2 bases, and 3 bases stayed unmatched. CDR1 LGHDT and CDR2 YNNKEL come from the germline V gene (reference sequence). The CDR3 covers 14 residues. The CDR3 protein is CASSRGLEQETQYF. CDR3 nucleotide sequence: TGTGCCAGCAGCCGGGGACTAGAACAAGAGACCCAGTACTTC.

V usage is TRBV20-1 and J usage is TRBJ2-3; 9 bases align to TRBD2. There are 13 residues in the CDR3. Per the germline V gene, CDR1 is DFQATT and CDR2 is SNEGSKA (reference sequence). J gave up 10 bases and V 4 bases, and 9 bases lay outside the gene matches. In DNA, the CDR3 is TGCAGTGCTACCCGTTCATTAGCGGGGGCGCAGTATTTT. Its translation: CSATRSLAGAQYF.

The table lists this clonotype with many counts. The rearrangement links TRBV5-1 to TRBJ1-4; D is undetermined. V lost 0 bases and J lost 10, with 16 bases in between. The CDR3 is 15 amino acids. From germline, CDR1 is SGHRS and CDR2 YFSETQ. CDR3 sequence reads: CASSLVRLSFGKLFF. The CDR3 coding sequence is TGCGCCAGCAGCTTGGTCCGGTTGAGCTTTGGAAAACTGTTTTTT.

This clonotype was counted at least ten times. The V gene is TRBV9, the J gene TRBJ1-1; no clear D. The CDR3 runs 12 residues. The germline gives CDR1 SGDLS, CDR2 YYNGEE. V was shortened by 0 bases and J by 7 bases, with 7 bases between the two germline ends. CDR3 residues: CASSVEWGEAFF. The CDR3 region has the DNA TGTGCCAGCAGCGTAGAGTGGGGTGAAGCTTTCTTT.

This clonotype ranks as medium-sized. The chain links TRBV6-6 to TRBJ1-2, with D possibly matching TRBD1 (5 bases). Deletions cut 5 bases from V and 8 bases from J, with 15 bases between. Germline V gene lookup returns CDR1 MNHNY and CDR2 SVGAGI (reference sequence). The CDR3 is 13 residues long. CDR3 region: CASSPGRQEGYTF. CDR3 sequence (DNA): TGTGCCAGCAGTCCGGGACGGCAGGAAGGCTACACCTTC.

The sample holds many counts of this clonotype. The chain is built from TRBV20-1 and TRBJ1-4; D possibly corresponds to TRBD1 (5 bases). Germline CDR1 reads DFQATT; CDR2 reads SNEGSKA (reference sequence). V was pared by 6 bases and J by 13 bases, with 12 bases between. CDR3 size: 10 residues. For the CDR3, the DNA is TGCAGTGCCTCCGGGACTGGACTGTTTTTT. Translating it yields CSASGTGLFF.

This clonotype showed up many times. J is TRBJ1-1 and V is TRBV20-1; D is ambiguous. This CDR3 has 9 residues. Trimming shortened V by 5 bases and J by 11 bases, and 9 bases separated the two germline ends. Germline V CDR1 and CDR2: DFQATT, SNEGSKA (reference sequence). CDR3 sequence reads: CSAGPRAFF. CDR3 sequence (DNA): TGCAGTGCTGGACCGAGGGCTTTCTTT.

Remarks on this clonotype: Possible read error: a much larger clone is one base away. V gene TRBV5-1 combines with J gene TRBJ2-1; the match to TRBD2 covers 14 bases. Germline assignment: CDR1 SGHRS and CDR2 YFSETQ. CDR3 length: 15 residues. V shed 1 base, J shed 14 bases, and the junction held 8 bases outside the gene matches. CDR3: CASSLNPGLAGEEFF. In nucleotides, the CDR3 is TGCGCCAGCAGCTTGAATCCGGGACTAGCGGGGGAAGAGTTCTTC.

V and J are TRBV5-6 and TRBJ1-4; D unclear. The CDR3 totals 13 residues. CDR1 and CDR2 (germline): SGHDT, YYEEEE. V lost 8 bases, J lost 8 bases, and 16 bases lay in between. CDR3 nucleotide sequence: TGTGCCAGGTTCTGTAAGGCATGGGAAAAACTGTTTTTT. This codes for CARFCKAWEKLFF.

This clonotype occurred many times. CDR3 bases: TGTGCCAGCGCCCTAGATAGGCTGAGCAATCAGCCCCAGCATTTT. Translation gives CASALDRLSNQPQHF. The chain couples TRBV7-2 to TRBJ1-5; no clear D. The CDR3 spans 15 residues. Germline assignment: CDR1 SGHTA and CDR2 FQGNSA. Trimming shortened V by 8 bases and J by 1 base, and 15 bases separated the two germline ends.

By sample fraction, this clonotype is medium-sized. The rearrangement links TRBV20-1 to TRBJ1-4, with 7 positions matching TRBD1. The germline CDR1 and CDR2 sequences are DFQATT and SNEGSKA (reference sequence). CDR3 length: 11 amino acids. Trimming removed 4 bases from V and 12 bases from J; junction bases left unmatched: 5. The DNA of the CDR3 is TGCAGTGCTACACAGGGGAGGGAACTGTTTTTT. Residues: CSATQGRELFF.

Many counts were recorded for this clonotype. This chain joins TRBV25-1 and TRBJ1-2; D possibly corresponds to TRBD1 (6 bases). CDR3 length: 13 residues. CDR1 and CDR2 from the germline V gene are MGHDK and SYGVNS. Trimming shortened V by 7 bases and J by 4 bases, and 13 bases separated the two germline ends. The CDR3 spells CASTPGQSYGYTF. The CDR3 DNA follows: TGTGCCAGCACCCCAGGACAGTCCTATGGCTACACCTTC.

In its sample, this clonotype was seen a few times. In DNA, the CDR3 is TGTGCCAGCTTCCGGGACAGGGGCGAGCAGTACTTC. It is translated as CASFRDRGEQYF. The chain carries TRBV28 and TRBJ2-7; 10 bases are a match to TRBD1. Germline CDR1 is MDHEN and CDR2 is SYDVKM. The CDR3 spans 12 residues. J was trimmed by 6 bases and V by 8 bases; bases with no gene match: 4.

In this sample, this clonotype turned up many times. The V gene is TRBV5-1, the J gene TRBJ1-4, with D uncertain. With 4 bases removed from V and 8 bases from J, the gap between germline ends came to 21 bases. CDR3 length: 16 residues. Germline V gene data show CDR1 as SGHRS and CDR2 as YFSETQ. In DNA, the CDR3 is TGCGCCAGCAGCCCCTCTGAGGTTTCGGTAGGAGAAAAACTGTTTTTT. The encoded protein is CASSPSEVSVGEKLFF.

This clonotype was observed many times. The chain carries TRBV19 and TRBJ2-1; D might be TRBD1 or TRBD2, each matching 5 bases. Looked up from germline, CDR1 is LNHDA and CDR2 is SQIVND (reference sequence). Trimming took off 11 bases at V and 9 bases at J, with 17 bases between the two ends. This CDR3 contains 12 residues. For the CDR3, the DNA is TGTGCCTCGCCCTGGGGGTCTCCTGAGCAGTTCTTC. Its translation is CASPWGSPEQFF. The full variable domain, completed using reference TRBV19 and TRBJ2-1, is DGGITQSPKYLFRKEGQNVTLSCEQNLNHDAMYWYRQDPGQGLRLIYYSQIVNDFQKGDIAEGYSVSREKKESFPLTVTSAQKNPTAFYLCASPWGSPEQFFGPGTRLTVL.

CDR3 amino acids: CSVQSPDNNEKLFF. In nucleotides, the CDR3 is TGCAGCGTTCAGTCGCCGGACAACAATGAAAAACTGTTTTTT. The chain joins TRBV29-1 to TRBJ1-4, with D perhaps matching TRBD1 (5 bases). CDR1 and CDR2 from the germline V gene are SQVTM and ANQGSEA. The CDR3 has 14 amino acids. The germline V and J ends were trimmed by 5 bases and 5 bases, with 15 bases remaining between them.

This clonotype is judged medium-sized (0.01 to 0.1%). The chain links TRBV6-6 to TRBJ1-6, with D perhaps matching TRBD1 (5 bases). Germline V gene data show CDR1 as MNHNY and CDR2 as SVGAGI (reference sequence). The CDR3 is 14 amino acids. The V gene lost 4 bases and the J gene lost 7 bases, with 11 bases spanning the gap. This CDR3 is CASSSGSGNSPLHF. In DNA form, the CDR3 reads TGTGCCAGCAGTTCTGGATCAGGGAATTCACCCCTCCACTTT.

This clonotype has ten or more counts. The chain recombines TRBV7-2 with TRBJ2-7; 7 bases are a match to TRBD1. V shed 7 bases, J shed 0 bases, and the junction held 3 bases outside the gene matches. There are 13 residues in the CDR3. Germline V gives CDR1 SGHTA, CDR2 FQGNSA. The CDR3 DNA reads TGTGCCAGCAACCGGGACAGCTCCTACGAGCAGTACTTC. Its protein is CASNRDSSYEQYF.

This clonotype was counted between two and nine times. The chain has TRBV11-1 and TRBJ2-5, with D tentatively TRBD2 (5 bases). The V end was cut by 1 base, the J end by 4 bases, with 16 bases between. The CDR3 runs to 16 residues. CDR1 and CDR2 from the germline V gene are SGHAT and FQDESV (reference sequence). The CDR3 coding sequence is TGTGCCAGCAGCTTAGGGGTCGGCCCGGGGAGAGAGACCCAGTACTTC. Amino acids: CASSLGVGPGRETQYF.

This clonotype was detected ten times or more. The chain joins TRBV6-2 or TRBV6-3 to TRBJ1-1; D is unclear. This CDR3 region has 16 residues. Germline V gene sequence: CDR1 MNHEY, CDR2 SVGEGT. Trimming stripped 3 bases from V and 1 base from J, with 15 bases between. The CDR3 DNA is TGTGCCAGCAGTTATCTATCGGGTCTTACGAACACTGAAGCTTTCTTT. Its translation: CASSYLSGLTNTEAFF.

This clonotype was picked up many times. This rearrangement joins TRBV10-3 to TRBJ1-1; D ambiguous. This CDR3 spans 11 amino acids. V lost 5 bases to trimming and J lost 5 bases, with 6 bases between them. Germline V gene data show CDR1 as ENHRY and CDR2 as SYGVKD. The CDR3 sequence is CAISSRTEAFF. CDR3 nucleotide sequence: TGTGCCATCAGTTCTCGTACTGAAGCTTTCTTT.

The sample holds one count of this clonotype. This may be a read error: a much more frequent sequence differs by one nucleotide. The chain couples TRBV5-1 to TRBJ1-4; no definite D call. CDR3 length: 15 amino acids. CDR1 and CDR2 (germline): SGHRS, YFSETQ. Trimming took 8 bases from V and 4 from J, leaving 18 bases between them. The CDR3 DNA sequence: TGCGCCAGAAGCCCGGAGGCACAGCTTAATGAAAAACTGTTTTTT. Translation: CARSPEAQLNEKLFF.

The sample holds many counts of this clonotype. The chain links TRBV3-1 to TRBJ1-1; TRBD1 might be the D (6 bases). The CDR3 spans 15 residues. V was trimmed by 1 base and J by 2 bases, leaving 11 bases between them. Germline CDR1 reads LGHDT; CDR2 reads YNNKEL (reference sequence). The CDR3 sequence: CASSQVATGNTEAFF. The CDR3 DNA sequence: TGTGCCAGCAGCCAAGTGGCGACAGGCAACACTGAAGCTTTCTTT.